This passage covers 7 T cell receptor beta chains from one sample sequenced in a study of CD8+CD57+ T cells in acquired aplastic anemia. Patients chosen for sequencing had shown CD8+CD57+ cell expansion by flow cytometry. The use of genomic DNA as template underpinned the TCR beta VDJ and CDR3 profiling. TCRdb processed the reads anew with MiXCR; each CDR3 protein has one entry. The table shows fewer than 250,000 distinct CDR3 sequences, with around 49% occurring only once. The sequenced sample was sorted CD4+, CD8+, or CD8+CD57+ T cells (not recorded which) from PBMCs. Receptor source: a human donor with aplastic anemia.

The V gene is TRBV30, the J gene TRBJ2-5, with 9 bases lining up with TRBD2. This CDR3 comprises 15 residues. The V and J ends lost 2 bases and 5 bases, in that order; junction bases with no gene match: 9. Germline V gene data show CDR1 as GTSNPN and CDR2 as SVGIG (reference sequence). Here the CDR3 reads CAWSPAGGQSETQYF. The CDR3 region has the DNA TGTGCCTGGAGTCCAGCGGGGGGCCAATCCGAGACCCAGTACTTC.

This clonotype was detected only a few times. Here the CDR3 reads CASSGDVYGYTF. The CDR3 nucleotides are TGTGCCAGCAGTGGGGATGTGTATGGCTACACCTTC. The J gene is TRBJ1-2, the V gene TRBV2; D gene uncertain. The CDR3 runs 12 residues. The ends were cut back, 4 bases at V and 5 bases at J, with 8 bases in the middle. Germline CDR1 reads SNHLY; CDR2 reads FYNNEI.

The chain has TRBV25-1 and TRBJ2-7, with TRBD1 matching 7 bases. This CDR3 comprises 14 residues. Looked up from germline, CDR1 is MGHDK and CDR2 is SYGVNS. V dropped 2 bases and J dropped 3; count of bases not matched to a gene: 4. The CDR3 reads CASSELDRDYEQYF. The CDR3 bases are TGTGCCAGCAGTGAACTCGACAGGGACTACGAGCAGTACTTC.

Only a few counts were recorded for this clonotype. This chain connects TRBV7-9 to TRBJ2-7, with D perhaps matching TRBD1 (6 bases). CDR3 length: 13 amino acids. From germline, CDR1 is SEHNR and CDR2 FQNEAQ (reference sequence). V was pared by 7 bases and J by 2 bases, with 12 bases between. CDR3 loop: CASTKGVTYEQYF. CDR3 coding DNA: TGTGCCAGCACCAAGGGGGTAACCTACGAGCAGTACTTC.

This clonotype has just a few counts. The gene calls are TRBV15 and TRBJ2-1, with 14 bases identical to TRBD2. The CDR3 runs 18 residues. J lost 0 bases, V lost 3 bases, and 4 bases had no gene match. Looked up from germline, CDR1 is LNHNV and CDR2 is YYDKDF (reference sequence). CDR3 sequence (DNA): TGTGCCACCAGCAGCCGGACTAGCGGGGGGAACTCCTACAATGAGCAGTTCTTC. Protein sequence: CATSSRTSGGNSYNEQFF.

The chain employs TRBV7-2 and TRBJ2-7; 10 bases align to TRBD2. Trimming cost V 0 bases and J 6 bases; bases outside gene matches: 8. The CDR3 contains 16 residues. Looked up from germline, CDR1 is SGHTA and CDR2 is FQGNSA. CDR3 residues: CASSLAPAGGRSEQYF. The CDR3 DNA sequence: TGTGCCAGCAGCTTAGCGCCAGCGGGGGGGAGATCCGAGCAGTACTTC.

This clonotype has just one count. The chain has TRBV19 and TRBJ1-2; D is unresolved. V was clipped by 7 bases and J by 2 bases, with 5 bases between them. The CDR3 contains 11 residues. Germline CDR1 and CDR2: LNHDA and SQIVND (reference sequence). CDR3 nucleotides: TGTGCCAGTAACCGGAACTATGGCTACACCTTC. It specifies CASNRNYGYTF.